This is a list of T cell receptor beta chains from one sample in a study of T cell responses to AZD1222 COVID-19 vaccine. Here immunoSEQ multiplex PCR was the method, and the copy in TCRdb shows in-frame clones only, minus some. The table records around 140,000 clones, around 90% of them present only once. The sequences come from peripheral blood, collected on day 0 of AZD1222 vaccination. The receptors here all came from an adult in good health. Both conserved end residues are part of each CDR3. A D gene is named only where the DNA matches it firmly. Clone size is stated in some rows and not others, as once, few, many or a class when expanded.

v_call	clone_size	d_call	j_call	cdr3_aa	cdr3_nt
TRBV5-1	.	.	TRBJ1-2	CASSLAPGSDYGYTF	TGCGCCAGCAGCTTGGCCCCCGGTTCTGACTATGGCTACACCTTC
TRBV28	.	TRBD1	TRBJ1-2	CASSFDRVYGYTF	TGTGCCAGCAGTTTCGACAGGGTCTATGGCTACACCTTC
TRBV7-8	.	.	TRBJ2-7	CASSLRHEQYF	TGTGCCAGCAGCTTACGGCACGAGCAGTACTTC
TRBV3-1/TRBV3-2	once	TRBD2	TRBJ2-7	CASSHGTSGRPGGEQYF	TGTGCCAGCAGCCACGGGACTAGCGGGAGGCCCGGGGGTGAGCAGTACTTC
TRBV7-2	.	.	TRBJ2-5	CASSLAGRETQYF	TGTGCCAGCAGCTTAGCAGGGAGAGAGACCCAGTACTTC
TRBV6-5	.	.	TRBJ2-7	CASSYPGVAGEQYF	TGTGCCAGCAGTTACCCGGGGGTCGCCGGTGAGCAGTACTTC
TRBV9	.	TRBD2	TRBJ2-7	CASSVTGLALEQYF	TGTGCCAGCAGCGTGACAGGACTAGCGCTCGAGCAGTACTTC
TRBV6-4	few	.	TRBJ2-2	CASSATGNTGELFF	TGTGCCAGCAGTGCTACAGGGAACACCGGGGAGCTGTTTTTT
TRBV5-5	.	.	TRBJ1-5	CASSLAIGRAGNQPQHF	TGTGCCAGCAGCTTGGCAATTGGGCGCGCAGGCAATCAGCCCCAGCATTTT
TRBV11-3	.	.	TRBJ2-7	CASSLGANTYEQYF	TGTGCCAGCAGCTTAGGGGCTAACACCTACGAGCAGTACTTC
TRBV7-2	.	.	TRBJ2-7	CASSLYWQDYEQYF	TGTGCCAGCAGCTTATATTGGCAGGACTACGAGCAGTACTTC
TRBV4-3	.	.	TRBJ1-4	CASSQDPGVGPNEKLFF	TGCGCCAGCAGCCAAGATCCCGGGGTAGGGCCTAATGAAAAACTGTTTTTT
TRBV5-1	.	.	TRBJ1-3	CASSLVGRTGNTIYF	TGCGCCAGCAGCTTGGTTGGACGGACTGGAAACACCATATATTTT
TRBV19	.	.	TRBJ1-2	CASSPQTGLGGYTF	TGTGCCAGTAGTCCACAGACAGGTCTAGGAGGCTACACCTTC
TRBV21-1	.	.	TRBJ1-5	CASSNYSRDRGDQPQHF	TGTGCCAGCAGCAATTATAGCCGGGACAGGGGGGATCAGCCCCAGCATTTT
TRBV19	.	TRBD2	TRBJ2-4	CASDIGTSGRNIQYF	TGTGCCAGTGATATAGGGACTAGCGGGAGAAACATTCAGTACTTC
TRBV3-1/TRBV3-2	few	.	TRBJ2-1	CASSRTGVSYNEQFF	TGTGCCAGCAGCCGTACTGGGGTCTCCTACAATGAGCAGTTCTTC
TRBV5-8	.	.	TRBJ2-5	CASPLGSRRETQYF	TGTGCCAGCCCCCTGGGGAGCAGGCGAGAGACCCAGTACTTC
TRBV6-2/TRBV6-3	.	.	TRBJ1-4	CASSYDFRGQATNEKLFF	TGTGCCAGCAGTTACGATTTCAGGGGCCAGGCAACTAATGAAAAACTGTTTTTT
TRBV4-3	.	.	TRBJ2-4	CASSQDFGGADIQYF	TGCGCCAGCAGCCAAGATTTCGGGGGAGCTGACATTCAGTACTTC
TRBV4-1	.	.	TRBJ1-5	CASSQDHRTVGLRTQHF	TGCGCCAGCAGCCAAGACCATCGGACAGTGGGGTTAAGGACCCAGCATTTT
TRBV5-6	.	.	TRBJ1-6	CASSSRVGNSPLHF	TGTGCCAGCAGCTCCAGGGTCGGTAATTCACCCCTCCACTTT